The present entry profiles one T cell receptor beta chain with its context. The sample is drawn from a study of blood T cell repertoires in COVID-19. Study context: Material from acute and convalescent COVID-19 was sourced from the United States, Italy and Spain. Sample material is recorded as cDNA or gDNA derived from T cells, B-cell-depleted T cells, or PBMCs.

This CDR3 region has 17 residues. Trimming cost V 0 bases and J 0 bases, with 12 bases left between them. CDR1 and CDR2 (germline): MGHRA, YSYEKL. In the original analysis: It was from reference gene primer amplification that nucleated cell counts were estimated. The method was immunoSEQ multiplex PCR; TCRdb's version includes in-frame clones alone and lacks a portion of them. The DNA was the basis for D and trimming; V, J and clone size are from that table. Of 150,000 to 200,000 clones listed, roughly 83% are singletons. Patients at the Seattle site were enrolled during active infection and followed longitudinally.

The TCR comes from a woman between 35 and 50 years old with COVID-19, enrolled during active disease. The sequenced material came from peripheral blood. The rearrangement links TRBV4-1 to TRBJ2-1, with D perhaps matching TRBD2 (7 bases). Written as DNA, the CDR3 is TGCGCCAGCAGCCAAGATACAGGGACTAACTCCTACAATGAGCAGTTCTTC. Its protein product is CASSQDTGTNSYNEQFF.